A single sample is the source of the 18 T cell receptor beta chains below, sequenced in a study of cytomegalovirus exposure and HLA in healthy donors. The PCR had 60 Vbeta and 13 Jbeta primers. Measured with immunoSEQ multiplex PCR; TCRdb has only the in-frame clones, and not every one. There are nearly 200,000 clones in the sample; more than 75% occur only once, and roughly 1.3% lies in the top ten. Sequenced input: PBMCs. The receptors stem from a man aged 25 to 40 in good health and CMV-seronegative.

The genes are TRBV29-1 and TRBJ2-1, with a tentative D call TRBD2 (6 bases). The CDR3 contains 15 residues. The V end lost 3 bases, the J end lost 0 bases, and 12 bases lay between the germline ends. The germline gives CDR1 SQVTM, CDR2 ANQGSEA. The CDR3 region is CSVERSSGSYNEQFF. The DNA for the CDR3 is TGCAGCGTTGAGAGGAGTAGCGGCTCCTACAATGAGCAGTTCTTC.

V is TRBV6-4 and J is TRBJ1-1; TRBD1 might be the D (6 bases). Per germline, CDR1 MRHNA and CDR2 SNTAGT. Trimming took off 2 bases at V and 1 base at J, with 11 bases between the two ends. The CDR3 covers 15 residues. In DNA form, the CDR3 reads TGTGCCAGCAGTGACCCTCCAGGGGCGAACACTGAAGCTTTCTTT. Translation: CASSDPPGANTEAFF.

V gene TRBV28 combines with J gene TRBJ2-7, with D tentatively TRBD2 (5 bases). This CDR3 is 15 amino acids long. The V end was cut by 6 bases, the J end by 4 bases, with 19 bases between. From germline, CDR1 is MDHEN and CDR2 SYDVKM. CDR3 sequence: CASRPPTSSLYEQYF. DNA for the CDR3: TGTGCCAGCAGACCCCCTACTAGTTCGTTATACGAGCAGTACTTC.

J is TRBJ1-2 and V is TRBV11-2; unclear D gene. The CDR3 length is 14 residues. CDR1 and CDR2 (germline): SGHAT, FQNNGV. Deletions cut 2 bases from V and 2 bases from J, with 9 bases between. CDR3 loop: CASSLIHSNYGYTF. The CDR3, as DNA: TGTGCCAGCAGCTTAATACACAGCAACTATGGCTACACCTTC.

The CDR3 nucleotides are TGTGCCAGCTTCACATCGGGTCTGCTTGAGCAGTTCTTC. This translates into CASFTSGLLEQFF. The V and J genes are TRBV5-6 and TRBJ2-1; D not resolved. The length of the CDR3 is 13 residues. Trimming shortened V by 7 bases and J by 9 bases, and 17 bases separated the two germline ends. Germline V lookup: CDR1 SGHDT, CDR2 YYEEEE.

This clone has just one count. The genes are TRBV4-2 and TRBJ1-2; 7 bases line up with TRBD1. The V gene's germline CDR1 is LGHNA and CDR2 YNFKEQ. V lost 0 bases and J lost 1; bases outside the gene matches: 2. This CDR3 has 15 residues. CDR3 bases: TGTGCCAGCAGCCAAGAAGGGGACAGTAACTATGGCTACACCTTC. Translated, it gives CASSQEGDSNYGYTF.

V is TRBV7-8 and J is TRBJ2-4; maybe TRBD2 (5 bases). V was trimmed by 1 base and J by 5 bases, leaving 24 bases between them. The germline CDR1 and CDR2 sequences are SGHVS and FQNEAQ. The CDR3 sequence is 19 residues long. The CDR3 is CASSLEWSFPSTVENIQYF. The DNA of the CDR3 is TGTGCCAGCAGCTTAGAGTGGAGTTTCCCTAGCACGGTCGAAAACATTCAGTACTTC.

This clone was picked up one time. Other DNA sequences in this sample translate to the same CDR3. The CDR3 reads CASSLGGVYEQYF. CDR3 nucleotides: TGTGCCAGCAGCTTAGGGGGGGTTTACGAGCAGTACTTC. V gene TRBV5-4 combines with J gene TRBJ2-7; a weak D match, TRBD2 (7 bases). The V end lost 2 bases, the J end lost 4 bases, and 10 bases lay between the germline ends. Germline V gene lookup returns CDR1 SGHNT and CDR2 YYREEE (reference sequence). The CDR3 runs to 13 residues.

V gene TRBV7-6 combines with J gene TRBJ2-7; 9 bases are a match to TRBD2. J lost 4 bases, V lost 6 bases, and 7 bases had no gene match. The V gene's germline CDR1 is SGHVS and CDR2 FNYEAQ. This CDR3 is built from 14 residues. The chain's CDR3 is CASSSRTSAYEQYF. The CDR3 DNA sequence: TGTGCCAGCAGTTCTAGGACTAGCGCGTACGAGCAGTACTTC.

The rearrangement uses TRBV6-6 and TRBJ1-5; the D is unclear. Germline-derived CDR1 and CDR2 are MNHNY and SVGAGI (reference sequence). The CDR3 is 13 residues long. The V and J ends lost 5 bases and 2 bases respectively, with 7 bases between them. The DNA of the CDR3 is TGTGCCAGCAGTAGGGAGGGCAATCAGCCCCAGCATTTT. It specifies CASSREGNQPQHF.

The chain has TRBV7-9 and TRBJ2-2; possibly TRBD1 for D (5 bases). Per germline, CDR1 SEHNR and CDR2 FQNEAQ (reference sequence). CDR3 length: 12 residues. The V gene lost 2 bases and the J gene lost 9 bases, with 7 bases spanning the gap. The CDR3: CASSLQGWELFF. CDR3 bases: TGTGCCAGCAGCTTACAGGGTTGGGAGCTGTTTTTT.

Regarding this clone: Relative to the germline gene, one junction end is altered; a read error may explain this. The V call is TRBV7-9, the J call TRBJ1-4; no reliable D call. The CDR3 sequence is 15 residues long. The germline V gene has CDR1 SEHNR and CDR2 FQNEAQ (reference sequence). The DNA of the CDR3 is TGTGCCAGCAGCTTAGGGATCACACAGAATGGAAAACTGTTTTTT. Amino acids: CASSLGITQNGKLFF.

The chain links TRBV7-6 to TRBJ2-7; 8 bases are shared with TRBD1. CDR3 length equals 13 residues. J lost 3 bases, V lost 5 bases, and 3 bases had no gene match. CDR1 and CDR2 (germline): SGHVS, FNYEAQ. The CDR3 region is CASSPGQVYEQYF. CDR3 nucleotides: TGTGCCAGCAGCCCGGGACAGGTCTACGAGCAGTACTTC.

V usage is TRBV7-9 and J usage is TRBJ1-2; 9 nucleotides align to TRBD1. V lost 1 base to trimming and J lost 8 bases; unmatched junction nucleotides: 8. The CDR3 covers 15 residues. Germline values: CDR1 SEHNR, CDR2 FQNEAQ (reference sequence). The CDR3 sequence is CASSLVRTGERGYTF. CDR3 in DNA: TGTGCCAGCAGCTTAGTTAGGACAGGGGAGCGCGGCTACACCTTC.

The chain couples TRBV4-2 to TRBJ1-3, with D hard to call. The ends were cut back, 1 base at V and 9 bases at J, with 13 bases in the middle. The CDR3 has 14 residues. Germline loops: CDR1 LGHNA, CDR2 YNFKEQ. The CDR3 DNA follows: TGTGCCAGCAGCCAAGTCGGGTTGTACGGCACCATATATTTT. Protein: CASSQVGLYGTIYF.

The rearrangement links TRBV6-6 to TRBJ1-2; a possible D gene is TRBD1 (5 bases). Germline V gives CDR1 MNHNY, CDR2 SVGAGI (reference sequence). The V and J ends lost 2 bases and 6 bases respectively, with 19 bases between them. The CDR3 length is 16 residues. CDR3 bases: TGTGCCAGCAGTTACGTCGGCGGGGGGGGTGTTGATGGCTACACCTTC. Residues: CASSYVGGGGVDGYTF.

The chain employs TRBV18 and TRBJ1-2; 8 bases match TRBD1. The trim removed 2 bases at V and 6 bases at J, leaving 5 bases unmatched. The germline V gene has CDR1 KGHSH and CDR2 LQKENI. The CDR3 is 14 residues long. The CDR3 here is CASSPYRGLDGYTF. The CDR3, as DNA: TGTGCCAGCTCACCATACAGGGGGTTGGATGGCTACACCTTC.

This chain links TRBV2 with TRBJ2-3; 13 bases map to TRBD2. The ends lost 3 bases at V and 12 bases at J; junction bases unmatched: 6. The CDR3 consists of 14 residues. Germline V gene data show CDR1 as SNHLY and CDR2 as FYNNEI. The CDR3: CASSEETSGGIQYF. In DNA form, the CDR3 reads TGTGCCAGCAGTGAGGAGACTAGCGGGGGGATTCAGTATTTT.